This note documents a single T cell receptor beta chain sequence. The sample comes from a study of T-cell memory formation after mild COVID-19. From the 5' RACE reads, TCRdb called clonotypes with MiXCR, one entry per CDR3 protein. The sample includes fewer than 350,000 distinct CDR3 sequences, 8% to 10% seen only once; the top ten take roughly 23%. What was sequenced was PBMCs or a T cell subset sorted from them (not recorded which). The sequence derives from a man aged 18 to 30 who had mild COVID-19 (a few samples of this study predate the infection). Cell type and time point are not known.

The CDR3 bases are TGTGCCAGCGGGACTAGGGCAGATACGCAGTATTTT. Protein product: CASGTRADTQYF. The genes are TRBV3-1 and TRBJ2-3; 8 bases map to TRBD2. The CDR3 sequence is 12 residues long. Trimming removed 8 bases from V and 4 bases from J; junction bases left unmatched: 2. Looked up from germline, CDR1 is LGHDT and CDR2 is YNNKEL (reference sequence).